Described below is a single TCR beta chain sequence and its context. The antigen this receptor binds is unknown. One base away there is no much larger clone; base qualities are not given. This record comes from a study of CD8 T cells in ankylosing spondylitis (dated by TCRdb to the late 2010s). As for the study more broadly: The study set out to find disease-linked TCR variants by profiling T cell receptor beta repertoires in ankylosing spondylitis patients and healthy donors. In total, the full study cohort was made up of about 110 healthy donors and 25 ankylosing spondylitis patients. Peripheral blood was sampled, and synovial fluid was additionally collected from ankylosing spondylitis patients.

The run used an Illumina HiSeq 2500. TCR beta libraries were prepared by quantitative 5'-RACE with molecular barcodes. Concerning the study's data processing: A new computational method based on a probabilistic model of VDJ rearrangement was used to identify disease-linked TCR variants. TCRdb trimmed public reads at Q25 via fastp, called clones via MiXCR and kept in-frame beta chains. Each record represents a unique CDR3 protein, reported with the most common genes and DNA among its rows. These V and J calls originate from TCRdb's pipeline instead of the authors' own analysis. The sample table lists some 840,000 distinct CDR3 sequences, about 10% of them with a count of one. Of the sample, roughly 0.51% is held by the ten largest clones. Broad study findings and their caveats: Some motif variants were previously reported in synovial fluid and blood of reactive arthritis patients, suggesting common disease-initiation mechanisms. The disease-linked clones showed a CD8+ phenotype and occurred at relatively low frequencies in peripheral blood. Significant enrichment of the disease-linked clones was reported in matched synovial fluid samples from ankylosing spondylitis patients. Blood from ankylosing spondylitis patients appeared to be characterized by a TCR beta motif made up of eight highly homologous amino acid variants.

From the cysteine through the phenylalanine, the CDR3 covers 13 amino acids. The entry retains the CDR3 DNA only, 39 bases that are in frame from base 1. V gives up 6 bases and J gives up 3 bases, and the segment between their germline ends measures 14 bases. The germline V gene (reference sequence) supplies CDR1 DFQATT and CDR2 SNEGSKA. The sample was blood, either unsorted or a sorted T cell fraction (not recorded which). This receptor was identified in a male donor with ankylosing spondylitis. This receptor chain uses TRBV20-1 and TRBJ1-1, with TRBD1 as a weak D call on 6 bases. The CDR3 region: CSAEGGSDTEAFF. The DNA sequence is given as TGCAGTGCGGAGGGGGGCTCGGACACTGAAGCTTTCTTT.